This record covers a single TCR beta chain. Per the study methods: Quantification of nucleated cells was approximated via reference gene primer amplification. The assay was immunoSEQ multiplex PCR, and TCRdb's table has in-frame clones only and misses some. V, J and clone size derive from that table, while D and trimming were established from the DNA sequence. The sample shows around 65,000 clones, under 80% of them seen only once. The data derive from a study of blood T cell repertoires in COVID-19. The CDR3 contains 14 residues. Germline V gene sequence: CDR1 MDHEN, CDR2 SYDVKM. Unmatched junction bases numbered 7, after V lost 6 bases and J lost 4 bases.

The receptor comes from a man in his 60s with acute or convalescent COVID-19. Sequencing was carried out using peripheral blood. The chain joins TRBV28 to TRBJ1-1; 8 bases map to TRBD1. DNA for the CDR3: TGTGCCAGCAGCTCCGGGACAGGTCTCACTGAAGCTTTCTTT. Translating gives CASSSGTGLTEAFF.